This TCR beta chain is drawn from a study of blood T cell repertoires in COVID-19. Across the whole study: Sites across the United States, Italy and Spain contributed samples from acute and convalescent COVID-19. Sources were T cells, B-cell-depleted T cells, or PBMCs; the material itself was cDNA or gDNA.

Allocation to cohorts depended on clinical history reported by the participants. Method: immunoSEQ multiplex PCR; TCRdb's copy keeps in-frame clones and lacks some. The table lists roughly 220,000 clones, 70% to 90% of them singletons, with roughly 4.5% in the top ten. This CDR3 comprises 16 residues. The germline V gene has CDR1 LNHDA and CDR2 SQIVND (reference sequence). The J segment lost 7 bases and the V segment lost 1 base, leaving 12 bases of the junction unmatched. The TCR originated in a man aged 30 to 39 with acute COVID-19. The rearrangement joins TRBV19 to TRBJ2-5; the match to TRBD2 covers 7 bases. The specimen was PBMCs or T cells enriched from blood (not recorded which). As DNA, the CDR3 is TGTGCCAGTAGTATAGCGACTAGCTTAAACCCGGGGACCCAGTACTTC. Its translation: CASSIATSLNPGTQYF.